This record concerns one T cell receptor beta chain sequence. The antigen is unknown. The CDR3 has 16 amino acids. Germline-derived CDR1 and CDR2 are MNHEY and SVGAGI. V gave up 2 bases and J gave up 1 base, with 13 bases separating them. It was with 60 Vbeta and 13 Jbeta primers that the PCR ran. Original analysis: There were 70 million to 95 million unique TCR beta chains by a later count, and around 10 million of them were shared. Assay used: immunoSEQ multiplex PCR; TCRdb lists only in-frame clones, some missing. That table gives V, J and clone size, and the DNA gave D and trimming. In the table there are around 190,000 clones, roughly 90% of which are singletons. The sample comes from a study of cytomegalovirus exposure and HLA in healthy donors. Whole-study results and caveats: A missense variant in DCLRE1C was later tied to TCR beta V- and J-gene trimming. Investigators reported 164 TCR beta chains as tied to cytomegalovirus.

This sequence was found in a woman aged 30 to 39 in good health and CMV-seronegative. Sequencing input: PBMCs. The rearrangement uses TRBV6-5 and TRBJ2-3; D unresolved. CDR3 bases: TGTGCCAGCAGTTACCAGTCGGCAACAGGCACAGATACGCAGTATTTT. Amino acids: CASSYQSATGTDTQYF.